One sample yielded the 25 T cell receptor beta chains listed below, sequenced in a study of T-cell reconstitution after alpha-beta-depleted transplantation in children. Preparing the TCRbeta library involved the use of unique molecular identifiers. MiXCR was run by TCRdb on the PCR reads, yielding one entry per CDR3 protein. The sample holds 330,000 or so distinct CDR3 sequences, roughly a tenth seen once. The source was PBMCs, collected before TCRalphabeta/CD19-depleted stem cell transplant. The receptor set was obtained from a boy younger than two with acute myeloid leukemia, due to receive a stem cell transplant.

The table lists this clonotype with many counts. The chain links TRBV27 to TRBJ1-2; D possibly corresponds to TRBD1 (6 bases). CDR3 length: 13 amino acids. In germline, CDR1 is MNHEY, CDR2 SMNVEV (reference sequence). The V end was cut by 6 bases, the J end by 7 bases, with 15 bases between. The CDR3 DNA follows: TGTGCCAGCAGAAACCAGGGGCGGGGTGGCTACACCTTC. It translates to CASRNQGRGGYTF.

This clonotype came up a few times. This chain uses TRBV20-1 with TRBJ2-7, with TRBD2 matching 11 bases. Germline CDR1 DFQATT, CDR2 SNEGSKA (reference sequence). This CDR3 contains 18 residues. V gave up 0 bases and J gave up 0 bases; unmatched junction bases: 10. The CDR3 sequence: CSARDWTLAGGPSYEQYF. The DNA for the CDR3 is TGCAGTGCTAGAGATTGGACCCTAGCGGGGGGACCCTCCTACGAGCAGTACTTC.

Ten or more counts support this clonotype. V usage is TRBV5-1 and J usage is TRBJ2-1; no firm D call. This CDR3 is built from 15 residues. The V gene's germline CDR1 is SGHRS and CDR2 YFSETQ. V lost 0 bases and J 3 bases, leaving 10 bases between the germline ends. CDR3 residues: CASSLGWQVYNEQFF. The CDR3 region has the DNA TGCGCCAGCAGCTTGGGTTGGCAGGTCTACAATGAGCAGTTCTTC.

In this sample, this clonotype turned up many times. This rearrangement joins TRBV12-3 or TRBV12-4 to TRBJ2-2; 7 bases agree with TRBD1. The CDR3 consists of 18 residues. The junction had 10 bases not matched to a gene; V was cut back by 3 bases and J by 0 bases. CDR3 sequence: CASSFNFATGSNTGELFF. DNA for the CDR3: TGTGCCAGCAGTTTCAACTTCGCGACAGGGTCGAACACCGGGGAGCTGTTTTTT.

The table lists this clonotype with many counts. This chain uses TRBV20-1 with TRBJ1-2, with D possibly being TRBD1 (5 bases). CDR1 and CDR2 from the germline V gene are DFQATT and SNEGSKA (reference sequence). This CDR3 has 15 residues. The ends were cut back, 5 bases at V and 1 base at J, with 17 bases in the middle. CDR3 loop: CSAWTRSPHNYGYTF. The CDR3 region has the DNA TGCAGTGCTTGGACAAGGTCCCCACATAACTATGGCTACACCTTC.

This clonotype showed up many times. CDR3 sequence: CASSPRTGRTDTQYF. CDR3 sequence (DNA): TGTGCCAGCAGCCCGCGGACAGGGAGGACAGATACGCAGTATTTT. This sequence joins TRBV7-2 and TRBJ2-3; 8 nucleotides line up with TRBD1. This CDR3 spans 15 amino acids. The V gene end was trimmed by 5 bases and the J gene end by 3 bases; junction bases not matched to a gene: 7. Germline V CDR1 and CDR2: SGHTA, FQGNSA. Full variable domain (missing parts from reference TRBV7-2 and TRBJ2-3): GAGVSQSPSNKVTEKGKDVELRCDPISGHTALYWYRQSLGQGLEFLIYFQGNSAPDKSGLPSDRFSAERTGGSVSTLTIQRTQQEDSAVYLCASSPRTGRTDTQYFGPGTRLTVL.

In its sample, this clonotype was seen many times. J is TRBJ2-3 and V is TRBV12-3 or TRBV12-4; D is unresolved. The length of the CDR3 is 16 residues. V was trimmed by 5 bases and J by 4 bases, leaving 19 bases between them. The CDR3 bases are TGTGCCAGCAGTACCAAAGTAGTACTAATGGCAGATACGCAGTATTTT. Translated: CASSTKVVLMADTQYF.

The genes are TRBV28 and TRBJ1-4; perhaps TRBD1 as D (6 bases). The CDR3 consists of 15 residues. Germline lookup yields CDR1 MDHEN and CDR2 SYDVKM. Trimming pared 1 base from V and 5 bases from J, leaving 11 bases between. CDR3 bases: TGTGCCAGCAGTTTATTGGGGGGGGCAAATGAAAAACTGTTTTTT. It yields the protein CASSLLGGANEKLFF.

This clonotype appeared many times. This chain uses TRBV5-6 with TRBJ1-2; D not resolved. The germline gives CDR1 SGHDT, CDR2 YYEEEE. CDR3 size: 15 residues. V was cut by 1 base and J by 4 bases, with 14 bases left in between. The CDR3 spells CASSLSGSGGYGYTF. CDR3 coding DNA: TGTGCCAGCAGCTTGTCCGGATCGGGAGGCTATGGCTACACCTTC.

The chain uses TRBV7-9 and TRBJ2-7; 11 nucleotides agree with TRBD1. The J segment lost 5 bases and the V segment lost 5 bases, leaving 5 bases of the junction unmatched. This CDR3 has 14 residues. Germline V gene sequence: CDR1 SEHNR, CDR2 FQNEAQ (reference sequence). The CDR3 DNA reads as TGTGCCAGCAGCCTCCCGGGACAGGGGGACGAGCAGTACTTC. This codes for CASSLPGQGDEQYF.

This clonotype was counted at least ten times. At one of its ends the junction is not consistent with the germline gene, which may arise from a read error. V usage is TRBV5-1 and J usage is TRBJ2-7, with TRBD1 matching 9 bases. This CDR3 spans 15 amino acids. Germline CDR1 and CDR2: SGHRS and YFSETQ. CDR3 sequence: CASSLGGTGTYEQYF. The CDR3 DNA is TGTGCCAGCAGCTTAGGGGGGACAGGGACCTACGAGCAGTACTTC.

This clonotype has only one observation. Here the CDR3 omits its conserved ending phenylalanine or tryptophan, so a read error is the likely source. V is TRBV7-8 and J is TRBJ1-1; a weak D match, TRBD1 (5 bases). Deletions cut 1 base from V and 5 bases from J, with 11 bases between. The CDR3 sequence is 14 residues long. The germline CDR1 and CDR2 sequences are SGHVS and FQNEAQ. CDR3 in DNA: TGTGCCAGCAGCTTAGAGGGGAAGAGGACTGAAGCTTTCTCT. Protein product: CASSLEGKRTEAFS.

This clonotype was seen repeatedly, ten times or more. The CDR3 DNA follows: TGCAGTGCTCCTAATCCCTCTGGGGCCAACGTCCTGACTTTC. Translated, it gives CSAPNPSGANVLTF. The V call is TRBV20-1, the J call TRBJ2-6; D is unresolved. The germline V and J ends were trimmed by 5 bases and 0 bases, with 8 bases remaining between them. Germline V CDR1 and CDR2: DFQATT, SNEGSKA (reference sequence). CDR3 length: 14 residues.

The chain uses TRBV12-5 and TRBJ2-5; 10 bases align to TRBD2. The CDR3 has 16 amino acids. V shed 9 bases and J 1 base; nucleotides not matched to a gene: 11. Germline loops: CDR1 LGHNT, CDR2 FRNRAP. CDR3 in amino acids: CASASQGLAVQETQYF. CDR3 sequence (DNA): TGTGCTAGCGCTTCCCAAGGACTAGCGGTCCAAGAGACCCAGTACTTC.

This clonotype has more than one count but fewer than ten. The rearrangement joins TRBV5-1 to TRBJ2-1; the match to TRBD2 covers 8 bases. Germline lookup yields CDR1 SGHRS and CDR2 YFSETQ. Trimming removed 3 bases from V and 2 bases from J; junction bases left unmatched: 16. This CDR3 has 19 amino acids. CDR3 bases: TGCGCCAGCAGCTCTCTGGGACTAGGAACTGCCAGGGCCTACAATGAGCAGTTCTTC. The encoded protein is CASSSLGLGTARAYNEQFF.

This clonotype appeared many times. The J gene is TRBJ1-5, the V gene TRBV5-4; D remains ambiguous. Trimming cost V 7 bases and J 5 bases, with 10 bases left between them. The CDR3 is made up of 12 amino acids. CDR1 is SGHNT and CDR2 is YYREEE in the germline V gene (reference sequence). CDR3 in DNA: TGTGCCAGCCCCTGGAGAGATCAGCCCCAGCATTTT. This encodes CASPWRDQPQHF.

This chain links TRBV7-2 with TRBJ1-2, with D perhaps TRBD1 (5 bases). V gave up 4 bases and J gave up 4 bases, with 22 bases separating them. CDR1 and CDR2 from the germline V gene are SGHTA and FQGNSA. This CDR3 comprises 17 residues. This CDR3 reads CASSSHSLGHGAYGYTF. The DNA for the CDR3 is TGTGCCAGCAGCTCCCACAGTCTAGGACACGGAGCCTATGGCTACACCTTC.

The rearrangement links TRBV12-3 or TRBV12-4 to TRBJ2-1, with TRBD2 matching over 16 bases. V dropped 4 bases and J dropped 4; count of bases not matched to a gene: 16. The length of the CDR3 is 21 residues. The chain's CDR3 is CASSSRARGLAGGRTYNEQFF. In DNA, the CDR3 is TGTGCCAGCAGTTCCAGGGCCCGGGGACTAGCGGGGGGGCGAACTTACAATGAGCAGTTCTTC.

This clonotype was detected many times. The chain combines TRBV11-2 with TRBJ2-3; D is undetermined. The CDR3 is 15 residues long. Germline CDR1 reads SGHAT; CDR2 reads FQNNGV. V lost 0 bases to trimming and J lost 4 bases, with 11 bases between them. CDR3 in amino acids: CASSLDPASPDTQYF. The DNA for the CDR3 is TGTGCCAGCAGCTTAGATCCAGCCTCTCCAGATACGCAGTATTTT. Full variable domain (missing parts from reference TRBV11-2 and TRBJ2-3): EAGVAQSPRYKIIEKRQSVAFWCNPISGHATLYWYQQILGQGPKLLIQFQNNGVVDDSQLPKDRFSAERLKGVDSTLKIQPAKLEDSAVYLCASSLDPASPDTQYFGPGTRLTVL.

The chain is built from TRBV7-2 and TRBJ1-2, with a weak D call TRBD1 (6 bases). V was clipped by 1 base and J by 9 bases, with 18 bases between them. Germline loops: CDR1 SGHTA, CDR2 FQGNSA. CDR3 length: 15 amino acids. The chain's CDR3 is CASSLGGGGGRSYTF. The CDR3 region has the DNA TGTGCCAGCAGCTTAGGGGGAGGAGGGGGACGGAGCTACACCTTC.

This clonotype was seen at least ten times. The rearrangement links TRBV6-2 or TRBV6-3 to TRBJ2-1; the D is unclear. CDR1 is MNHEY, CDR2 SVGEGT, per germline. This CDR3 has 12 residues. Trimming pared 2 bases from V and 12 bases from J, leaving 11 bases between. DNA of the CDR3: TGTGCCAGCAGTTACGATAAGAGTCGGCAGTTCTTC. Amino acids: CASSYDKSRQFF.

The table lists this clonotype with a few counts. The V call is TRBV20-1, the J call TRBJ1-6; 7 bases match TRBD1. V gave up 3 bases and J gave up 6 bases; unmatched junction bases: 5. CDR1 is DFQATT, CDR2 SNEGSKA, per germline (reference sequence). This CDR3 is built from 14 residues. The CDR3 protein is CSASWTGSNSPLHF. The CDR3 DNA reads TGCAGTGCTAGCTGGACAGGATCTAATTCACCCCTCCACTTT.

This clonotype has at least ten counts. This chain connects TRBV4-3 to TRBJ2-2; D is perhaps TRBD2 (6 bases). CDR1 and CDR2 from the germline V gene are LGHNA and YSLEER. The CDR3 runs 16 residues. V lost 1 base and J 4 bases, leaving 13 bases between the germline ends. The CDR3 reads CASSQAETRSTGELFF. CDR3 sequence (DNA): TGCGCCAGCAGCCAAGCTGAGACTAGATCCACCGGGGAGCTGTTTTTT.

Turning to this clonotype: A much larger clone lies a single base off, so this may be a read error. The chain uses TRBV5-1 and TRBJ2-7; 7 bases fit TRBD2. CDR3 length equals 17 residues. Germline V lookup: CDR1 SGHRS, CDR2 YFSETQ. CDR3 DNA sequence: TGCGCCAGCAGCTTGGGGATAGGGACTACCCAACGCTACGGGCAGTACTTC. Amino acids: CASSLGIGTTQRYGQYF. Combining the CDR3 with reference TRBV5-1 and TRBJ2-7 gives the whole variable domain KAGVTQTPRYLIKTRGQQVTLSCSPISGHRSVSWYQQTPGQGLQFLFEYFSETQRNKGNFPGRFSGRQFSNSRSEMNVSTLELGDSALYLCASSLGIGTTQRYGQYFGPGTRLTVT.

This clonotype was seen a few times. The V call is TRBV1, the J call TRBJ2-7. TRBV1 is flagged as a pseudogene. The length of the CDR3 is 14 residues. The DNA of the CDR3 is TGCACCAGCATTTGCTGCTCAGCGACCCACGAGCAGTACTTC. It specifies CTSICCSATHEQYF.